Sequencing of this T cell receptor beta chain was carried out in a study of PD-L1 blockade in urothelial cancer. Study-level information: Males with urothelial cancer arising in the bladder constituted most of the roughly 30 patients. At 3 weeks after treatment start (second dose) and again at 6 weeks, blood was analyzed.

Noted time point: peripheral blood 6 weeks after treatment start. Each patient gave between 1 and 8 samples of peripheral blood mononuclear cells, which were collected pretreatment and during treatment. Germline CDR1 reads MNHEY; CDR2 reads SVGAGI. This CDR3 has 13 residues. Trimming cost V 5 bases and J 7 bases, with 14 bases left between them. Libraries were prepared by immunoSEQ multiplex PCR; TCRdb keeps only in-frame clonotypes and omits some of them. The sample lists more than 95,000 clones, 80% to 90% occurring once. Source: PBMCs, taken around atezolizumab (anti-PD-L1) treatment. This chain uses TRBV6-5 with TRBJ1-1; weak D call: TRBD1 (6 bases). This TCR was recovered from a man between 60 and 75 years old with urothelial cancer. CDR3 loop: CASSQDSRLEAFF. The CDR3 DNA reads as TGTGCCAGCAGTCAGGACAGTAGACTTGAAGCTTTCTTT.